These 16 T cell receptor beta chains originate from one sample sequenced in a study of blood T cells in healthy people across ages. The use of a sample-barcoded 5' primer and a J-beta primer mix characterized a second PCR of about 7 to 12 cycles. TCRdb re-derived calls from the 5' RACE reads in MiXCR, one entry per CDR3 protein. The sample has roughly 860,000 distinct CDR3 sequences; roughly 60% are singletons. What was sequenced was blood. The receptors here all came from a man aged 25 to 40 in good health.

The chain joins TRBV5-6 to TRBJ1-2; 8 bases align to TRBD1. V lost 2 bases and J lost 1; bases outside the gene matches: 4. The germline V gene encodes CDR1 SGHDT and CDR2 YYEEEE. CDR3 size: 15 residues. The DNA for the CDR3 is TGTGCCAGCAGCTTTGGGACAGGAGTTAACTATGGCTACACCTTC. Translated, it gives CASSFGTGVNYGYTF.

V is TRBV28 and J is TRBJ1-1; 9 bases agree with TRBD1. V shed 6 bases, J shed 4 bases, and the junction held 3 bases outside the gene matches. The CDR3 spans 13 residues. Germline V gene sequence: CDR1 MDHEN, CDR2 SYDVKM. CDR3 region: CASRRQGGTEAFF. CDR3 DNA: TGTGCCAGCAGACGACAGGGGGGCACTGAAGCTTTCTTT. Complete variable domain (other parts from reference TRBV28 and TRBJ1-1): DVKVTQSSRYLVKRTGEKVFLECVQDMDHENMFWYRQDPGLGLRLIYFSYDVKMKEKGDIPEGYSVSREKKERFSLILESASTNQTSMYLCASRRQGGTEAFFGQGTRLTVV.

The gene calls are TRBV6-6 and TRBJ2-1; D unresolved. The V gene's germline CDR1 is MNHNY and CDR2 SVGAGI (reference sequence). The CDR3 length is 12 residues. V gave up 7 bases and J gave up 4 bases, with 8 bases separating them. As DNA, the CDR3 is TGTGCCAGCAATCTCCGTTACAATGAGCAGTTCTTC. Amino acid sequence: CASNLRYNEQFF.

This sequence joins TRBV27 and TRBJ2-1; no firm D call. CDR3 length: 13 amino acids. Trimming took 7 bases from V and 8 from J, leaving 15 bases between them. The germline V gene encodes CDR1 MNHEY and CDR2 SMNVEV (reference sequence). CDR3 coding DNA: TGTGCCAGCACCATGGGGATTGGGGATGAGCAGTTCTTC. Translated: CASTMGIGDEQFF.

The rearrangement links TRBV20-1 to TRBJ2-5; 11 bases are a match to TRBD2. V shed 6 bases, J shed 0 bases, and the junction held 9 bases outside the gene matches. The CDR3 runs to 16 residues. In germline, CDR1 is DFQATT, CDR2 SNEGSKA (reference sequence). As DNA, the CDR3 is TGCAGTGCGGACGAGACTAGCGGGGTGTACCAAGAGACCCAGTACTTC. Translation gives CSADETSGVYQETQYF.

This CDR3 is CATSSPRGRQGPAKNIQYF. CDR3 coding DNA: TGTGCCACCAGCAGTCCTAGGGGGAGACAGGGGCCAGCCAAAAACATTCAGTACTTC. This sequence joins TRBV15 and TRBJ2-4; 8 bases align to TRBD1. V dropped 3 bases and J dropped 0; count of bases not matched to a gene: 13. The CDR3 sequence is 19 residues long. Germline V gene data show CDR1 as LNHNV and CDR2 as YYDKDF (reference sequence).

There are a few counts of this clonotype. The J gene is TRBJ2-3, the V gene TRBV20-1; 7 positions agree with TRBD1. CDR3 size: 14 residues. Germline trimming cut 6 bases from V and 6 bases from J; bases unmatched to any gene: 12. CDR1 DFQATT and CDR2 SNEGSKA come from the germline V gene (reference sequence). The CDR3 nucleotides read TGCAGTGCCCAGTCGGGGCCCAGGGGGGATACGCAGTATTTT. Translated: CSAQSGPRGDTQYF.

The chain joins TRBV7-9 to TRBJ1-2; weak D call: TRBD1 (6 bases). In germline, CDR1 is SEHNR, CDR2 FQNEAQ (reference sequence). This CDR3 comprises 14 residues. Trimming took 5 bases from V and 4 from J, leaving 14 bases between them. CDR3 sequence (DNA): TGTGCCAGCAGCGATCGGGACATCGCCTATGGCTACACCTTC. Protein: CASSDRDIAYGYTF.

The chain is built from TRBV29-1 and TRBJ2-5; D is uncertain. The CDR3 is 13 amino acids. Germline V CDR1 and CDR2: SQVTM, ANQGSEA. Trimming removed 3 bases from V and 3 bases from J, with 11 bases in between. CDR3 nucleotide sequence: TGCAGCGTTGATCCCCTGAGCGAAGAGACCCAGTACTTC. Translation gives CSVDPLSEETQYF.

This chain joins TRBV5-5 and TRBJ1-1; 8 bases agree with TRBD1. The V gene end was trimmed by 4 bases and the J gene end by 5 bases; junction bases not matched to a gene: 16. The CDR3 is 17 amino acids. Germline lookup yields CDR1 SGHKS and CDR2 YYEKEE (reference sequence). CDR3 bases: TGTGCCAGCAGCCGCCCCTCCGGACAGGGTTGGGGTACTGAAGCTTTCTTT. It encodes CASSRPSGQGWGTEAFF.

This chain joins TRBV11-2 and TRBJ2-1; 9 positions match TRBD1. In germline, CDR1 is SGHAT, CDR2 FQNNGV. Unmatched junction bases numbered 7, after V lost 5 bases and J lost 5 bases. The CDR3 loop spans 15 amino acids. The CDR3, as DNA: TGTGCCAGCAGCCGCGACAGGGGGAACCACAATGAGCAGTTCTTC. This gives the protein CASSRDRGNHNEQFF.

This clonotype has more than one count but fewer than ten. This chain links TRBV6-6 with TRBJ1-5; TRBD1 is a possible D gene (5 bases). V lost 2 bases, J lost 5 bases, and 10 bases lay in between. The CDR3 is 14 residues long. Looked up from germline, CDR1 is MNHNY and CDR2 is SVGAGI (reference sequence). The DNA of the CDR3 is TGTGCCAGCAGTTACATGGGGCTGGATCAGCCCCAGCATTTT. Its translation is CASSYMGLDQPQHF.

This clonotype was seen a handful of times. This chain uses TRBV7-2 with TRBJ2-1; 11 bases map to TRBD2. This CDR3 is built from 15 residues. Germline-derived CDR1 and CDR2 are SGHTA and FQGNSA. The V and J ends lost 1 base and 9 bases, in that order; junction bases with no gene match: 5. The CDR3, as DNA: TGTGCCAGCAGCTTAGGGCTAGCGGGGGGCAGTGAGCAGTTCTTC. This sequence encodes CASSLGLAGGSEQFF.

The V call is TRBV6-5, the J call TRBJ1-1; D is unresolved. Germline V CDR1 and CDR2: MNHEY, SVGAGI. V was pared by 5 bases and J by 0 bases, with 4 bases between. The CDR3 covers 12 residues. The CDR3 is CASSRMNTEAFF. The CDR3 nucleotides are TGTGCCAGCAGTCGTATGAACACTGAAGCTTTCTTT.

This clonotype was detected a few times. The chain employs TRBV3-1 and TRBJ2-7, with D uncertain. V shed 0 bases and J shed 0 bases, with 6 bases lying between them. Germline V gives CDR1 LGHDT, CDR2 YNNKEL (reference sequence). CDR3 length equals 14 residues. The CDR3 nucleotides are TGTGCCAGCAGCCAAGACATGAGCTCCTACGAGCAGTACTTC. This gives the protein CASSQDMSSYEQYF.

The chain links TRBV9 to TRBJ1-2; TRBD1 aligns across 9 bases. With 4 bases clipped from V and 5 bases from J, the junction kept 9 bases outside the gene matches. CDR3 size: 15 residues. CDR1 and CDR2 (germline): SGDLS, YYNGEE. CDR3 loop: CASSPEGQGGYGYTF. The CDR3 DNA reads as TGTGCCAGCAGCCCAGAGGGACAGGGAGGATATGGCTACACCTTC.